This TCR beta chain was retrieved from a study of T-cell reconstitution after alpha-beta-depleted transplantation in children. Study-wide results and limits: Newly produced T cells mostly accounted for T-cell counts and diversity one year post-transplant. High day-60 TCRbeta diversity in some patients came from surviving recipient T cells and thymic progenitors. Expanded graft clones, several hundred of them, were reportedly the source of alpha-beta T cells about two months after transplant.

Notes on this clonotype: No antigen is known for it.

Unique molecular identifiers were used in preparing the TCRbeta library. TCRdb re-called the PCR reads with MiXCR, one entry per CDR3 protein. The repertoire holds around 700,000 distinct CDR3 sequences, approximately 14% seen once, with 0.65% to 0.9% in the top ten. The CDR3 has 15 amino acids. The V end lost 1 base, the J end lost 0 bases, and 10 bases lay between the germline ends. The sequence came from a girl aged 2 to 9 with congenital amegakaryocytic thrombocytopenia, due to receive a stem cell transplant. The rearrangement uses TRBV12-3 or TRBV12-4 and TRBJ2-7; D call uncertain. Sequenced here: PBMCs, sampled before TCRalphabeta/CD19-depleted stem cell transplant. The chain's CDR3 is CASSLVRANSYEQYF. CDR3 bases: TGTGCCAGCAGTTTAGTGAGAGCAAACTCCTACGAGCAGTACTTC.